The 16 T cell receptor beta chains below all came from one sample that was sequenced in a study of T-cell memory formation after mild COVID-19. TCRdb independently ran MiXCR on the 5' RACE reads; one entry per CDR3 protein. The sample lists around 250,000 distinct CDR3 sequences; 15% to 20% were seen once. The sequenced sample was PBMCs or a T cell subset sorted from them (not recorded which). The receptors derive from a man younger than 30 who had mild COVID-19 (a few samples of this study predate the infection). Cell type and time point are not known.

The genes are TRBV20-1 and TRBJ2-7; the D is unclear. The CDR3 is made up of 13 amino acids. Germline V lookup: CDR1 DFQATT, CDR2 SNEGSKA (reference sequence). V lost 1 base to trimming and J lost 4 bases, with 11 bases between them. CDR3 residues: CSARVGQAYEQYV. The CDR3 DNA sequence: TGCAGTGCTAGAGTGGGCCAAGCTTACGAGCAGTACGTC.

This clonotype occurred a few times. The chain links TRBV30 to TRBJ2-7, with D possibly being TRBD1 (5 bases). The germline CDR1 and CDR2 sequences are GTSNPN and SVGIG (reference sequence). V lost 0 bases, J lost 4 bases, and 7 bases lay in between. The CDR3 runs 12 residues. DNA of the CDR3: TGTGCCTGGAGTGTATCAGGGTACGAGCAGTACTTC. This sequence encodes CAWSVSGYEQYF.

The chain is built from TRBV19 and TRBJ2-3, with D possibly TRBD2 on 5 matching bases. The CDR3 totals 14 residues. The germline V and J ends were trimmed by 9 bases and 6 bases, with 19 bases remaining between them. CDR1 is LNHDA, CDR2 SQIVND, per germline (reference sequence). The CDR3: CASDRGRVWDTQYF. CDR3 sequence (DNA): TGTGCCAGCGACCGGGGTAGGGTCTGGGATACGCAGTATTTT.

This clonotype was counted a few times. The CDR3 sequence: CASSFAGAAEKLFF. CDR3 coding DNA: TGTGCCAGCAGCTTCGCAGGGGCGGCAGAAAAACTGTTTTTT. This sequence joins TRBV7-2 and TRBJ1-4, with D maybe TRBD1 (6 bases). Trimming stripped 3 bases from V and 8 bases from J, with 13 bases between. The CDR3 runs 14 residues. Germline CDR1 is SGHTA and CDR2 is FQGNSA.

This clonotype occurred a few times. This rearrangement joins TRBV6-2 or TRBV6-3 to TRBJ2-1; D gene ambiguous. The V and J ends lost 8 bases and 7 bases respectively, with 21 bases between them. CDR1 is MNHEY and CDR2 is SVGEGT in the germline V gene. The CDR3 runs to 15 residues. The CDR3 loop is CASGKRPLGLNEQFF. In DNA form, the CDR3 reads TGTGCCAGCGGTAAGAGGCCTCTCGGCCTGAATGAGCAGTTCTTC.

The rearrangement links TRBV7-2 to TRBJ2-3, with D perhaps matching TRBD2 (6 bases). Germline V gene data show CDR1 as SGHTA and CDR2 as FQGNSA. This CDR3 spans 14 amino acids. Trimming took off 11 bases at V and 0 bases at J, with 15 bases between the two ends. The CDR3 spells CAGSGRASTDTQYF. Here the CDR3 DNA reads TGTGCCGGGAGCGGGCGCGCTAGCACAGATACGCAGTATTTT.

A few counts support this clonotype. This chain connects TRBV7-8 to TRBJ1-1, with 8 bases identical to TRBD1. From germline, CDR1 is SGHVS and CDR2 FQNEAQ. The CDR3 extends over 14 amino acids. V shed 2 bases and J 8 bases; nucleotides not matched to a gene: 7. Here the CDR3 reads CASSLRRNRGEAFF. DNA for the CDR3: TGTGCCAGCAGCTTAAGGCGGAACAGGGGGGAAGCTTTCTTT.

V is TRBV5-4 and J is TRBJ2-5; D is perhaps TRBD2 (7 bases). The CDR3 spans 16 residues. Germline V gene lookup returns CDR1 SGHNT and CDR2 YYREEE (reference sequence). Trimming removed 4 bases at V and 3 bases at J, with 19 bases between. In DNA, the CDR3 is TGTGCCAGCAGCAACGGGGGGCCACACCCTAAAGAGACCCAGTACTTC. Protein sequence: CASSNGGPHPKETQYF. The full variable domain, completed using reference TRBV5-4 and TRBJ2-5, is ETGVTQSPTHLIKTRGQQVTLRCSSQSGHNTVSWYQQALGQGPQFIFQYYREEENGRGNFPPRFSGLQFPNYSSELNVNALELDDSALYLCASSNGGPHPKETQYFGPGTRLLVL.

This clonotype has only a few counts. V is TRBV10-3 and J is TRBJ1-3; 7 bases fit TRBD1. V lost 0 bases and J lost 8; bases outside the gene matches: 7. The CDR3 consists of 15 residues. Germline CDR1 is ENHRY and CDR2 is SYGVKD. The CDR3 coding sequence is TGTGCCATCAGTGAGTCACGACAGGGCTGGGACACCATATATTTT. Its protein product is CAISESRQGWDTIYF.

This clonotype has more than one count but fewer than ten. The V call is TRBV12-3 or TRBV12-4, the J call TRBJ1-5, with D perhaps TRBD1 (6 bases). The CDR3 is 13 amino acids. V lost 6 bases and J 9 bases, leaving 15 bases between the germline ends. CDR3 residues: CASRLQGLPPQHF. CDR3 DNA: TGTGCCAGCAGACTACAGGGTTTGCCGCCCCAGCATTTT.

The chain combines TRBV7-9 with TRBJ2-1, with 11 bases identical to TRBD2. CDR3 length: 16 residues. The junction had 8 bases not matched to a gene; V was cut back by 4 bases and J by 6 bases. Germline V lookup: CDR1 SEHNR, CDR2 FQNEAQ (reference sequence). For the CDR3, the DNA is TGTGCCAGCAGCTCGCCCCTAGCGGGGGGAGGCAATGAGCAGTTCTTC. Translated: CASSSPLAGGGNEQFF. The full variable domain, completed using reference TRBV7-9 and TRBJ2-1, is DTGVSQNPRHKITKRGQNVTFRCDPISEHNRLYWYRQTLGQGPEFLTYFQNEAQLEKSRLLSDRFSAERPKGSFSTLEIQRTEQGDSAMYLCASSSPLAGGGNEQFFGPGTRLTVL.

V is TRBV6-5 and J is TRBJ1-2; TRBD1 is a possible D gene (6 bases). The V gene's germline CDR1 is MNHEY and CDR2 SVGAGI. The CDR3 runs to 12 residues. The V and J ends lost 5 bases and 7 bases respectively, with 11 bases between them. This CDR3 is CASSHLQGGYTF. Here the CDR3 DNA reads TGTGCCAGCAGTCACTTACAGGGTGGCTACACCTTC.

The rearrangement links TRBV7-2 to TRBJ2-1, with D uncertain. The CDR3 runs 13 residues. The germline gives CDR1 SGHTA, CDR2 FQGNSA. V lost 1 base, J lost 5 bases, and 6 bases lay in between. The CDR3 is CASSLDGDNEQFF. For the CDR3, the DNA is TGTGCCAGCAGCTTAGATGGGGACAATGAGCAGTTCTTC. Supplemented by reference TRBV7-2 and TRBJ2-1, the full variable domain reads GAGVSQSPSNKVTEKGKDVELRCDPISGHTALYWYRQSLGQGLEFLIYFQGNSAPDKSGLPSDRFSAERTGGSVSTLTIQRTQQEDSAVYLCASSLDGDNEQFFGPGTRLTVL.

The V and J genes are TRBV10-2 and TRBJ1-5; weak D call: TRBD1 (6 bases). Germline CDR1 reads WSHSY; CDR2 reads SAAADI. Trimming shortened V by 0 bases and J by 5 bases, and 11 bases separated the two germline ends. The CDR3 has 15 residues. As DNA, the CDR3 is TGCGCCAGCAGTGAGTCACAGGGCCCCCATCAGCCCCAGCATTTT. Protein product: CASSESQGPHQPQHF.

The sample holds many counts of this clonotype. V and J are TRBV6-4 and TRBJ2-2; no definite D call. With 0 bases removed from V and 5 bases from J, the gap between germline ends came to 4 bases. Germline CDR1 MRHNA, CDR2 SNTAGT. This CDR3 is 13 amino acids long. CDR3 nucleotide sequence: TGTGCCAGCAGTGACTCGACTACCGGGGAGCTGTTTTTT. This translates into CASSDSTTGELFF.

The chain links TRBV29-1 to TRBJ2-7; D possibly uses TRBD1 or TRBD2 (5 bases each). CDR3 length equals 10 residues. Germline V gene sequence: CDR1 SQVTM, CDR2 ANQGSEA. The CDR3 nucleotides read TGCCAGTGGGGGAGCCCCGAGCAGTACGTC. Translated: CQWGSPEQYV.